The clone carrying this TCR beta chain was seen more than once but under ten times. Its antigen is undetermined. Exclusion covered patients with other autoimmune diseases or uncontrolled infections (as well as pregnancy or lactation). CDR1 SNHLY and CDR2 FYNNEI come from the germline V gene. V was shortened by 6 bases and J by 3 bases, with 9 bases between the two germline ends. The CDR3 extends over 13 amino acids. The data are from a study of Graves' ophthalmopathy and Graves' hyperthyroidism. Study information: Being free of ophthalmopathy for 18 months of follow-up defined stable hyperthyroidism. Overall study findings and caveats: Most expanded clonotypes in thyroid above 0.001 frequency also showed up in blood. Distinction of ophthalmopathy from stable hyperthyroidism by a 13-signature model reached approximately 88% sensitivity and roughly 81% specificity.

The authors amplified TCR beta CDR3 regions, and they did so from RNA transcripts for repertoire sequencing. HTBI primers were used in a first-round RT-PCR, which preceded a second-round multiplex PCR. Via MiXCR, TCRdb re-called the multiplex PCR reads, giving one row per CDR3 protein. The table includes approximately 1.2 million distinct CDR3 sequences, roughly two fifths detected once. This TCR was recovered from an adult man with Graves' hyperthyroidism. Sequenced sample: peripheral blood or thyroid tissue (not recorded which). The J gene is TRBJ1-5, the V gene TRBV2, with D uncertain. CDR3 nucleotide sequence: TGTGCCAGCAGGGATGATAACAATCAGCCCCAGCATTTT. This gives the protein CASRDDNNQPQHF.